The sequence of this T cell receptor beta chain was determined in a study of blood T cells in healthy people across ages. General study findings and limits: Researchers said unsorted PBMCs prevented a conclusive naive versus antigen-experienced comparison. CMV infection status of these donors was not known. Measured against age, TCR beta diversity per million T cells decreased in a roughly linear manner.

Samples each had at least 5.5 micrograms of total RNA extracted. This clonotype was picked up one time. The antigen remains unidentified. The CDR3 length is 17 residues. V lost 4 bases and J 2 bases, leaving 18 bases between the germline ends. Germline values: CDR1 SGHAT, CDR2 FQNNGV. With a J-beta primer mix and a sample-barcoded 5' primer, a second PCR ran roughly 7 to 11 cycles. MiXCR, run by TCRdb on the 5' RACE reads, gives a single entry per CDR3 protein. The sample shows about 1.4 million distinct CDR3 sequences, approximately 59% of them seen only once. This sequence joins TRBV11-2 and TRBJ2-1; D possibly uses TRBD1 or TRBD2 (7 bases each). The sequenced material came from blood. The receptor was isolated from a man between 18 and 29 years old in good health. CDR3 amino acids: CASSSPRGGGTYNEQFF. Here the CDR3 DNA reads TGTGCCAGCAGCTCCCCCAGGGGGGGAGGGACCTACAATGAGCAGTTCTTC.